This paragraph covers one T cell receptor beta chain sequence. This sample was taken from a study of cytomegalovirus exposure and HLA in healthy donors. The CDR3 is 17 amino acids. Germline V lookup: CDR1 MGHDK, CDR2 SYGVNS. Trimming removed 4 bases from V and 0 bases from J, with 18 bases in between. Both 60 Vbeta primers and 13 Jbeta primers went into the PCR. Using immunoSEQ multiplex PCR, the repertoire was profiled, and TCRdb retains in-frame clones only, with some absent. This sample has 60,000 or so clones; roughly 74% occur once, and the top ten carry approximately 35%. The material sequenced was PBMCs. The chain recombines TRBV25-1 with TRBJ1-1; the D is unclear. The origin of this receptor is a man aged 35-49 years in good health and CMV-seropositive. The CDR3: CASSGLTRNTMNTEAFF. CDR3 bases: TGTGCCAGCAGTGGCTTAACGAGGAATACTATGAACACTGAAGCTTTCTTT.